The rows below give T cell receptor beta chains drawn from one sample of a study of shared clonotypes between healthy human individuals. Clones were read by immunoSEQ multiplex PCR, and TCRdb kept only the in-frame ones, dropping some. The data contain around 2,000,000 clones, about 95% of them seen just once; the ten biggest clones take up under 0.15%. Sequenced: naive CD4+ T cells sorted from blood. These receptors originate from a man aged 18 to 30 in good health. CDR3s leave out the opening cysteine and the closing phenylalanine or tryptophan. D genes are given only for firm matches. Clone size is stated in some rows and not others, as once, few, many or a class when expanded.

j_gene: TRBJ2-7
abundance: once
d_gene: TRBD1
v_gene: TRBV10-3
CDR3aa: AITAGTGEGEQY

j_gene: TRBJ1-2
abundance: -
d_gene: TRBD1
v_gene: TRBV11-2
CDR3aa: ASSPRGQNYGYT

j_gene: TRBJ2-2
abundance: -
d_gene: -
v_gene: TRBV4-2
CDR3aa: ASSQGHGRTNTGELF

j_gene: TRBJ1-2
abundance: -
d_gene: -
v_gene: TRBV19
CDR3aa: ASSIGGQLTNYGYT

j_gene: TRBJ1-2
abundance: -
d_gene: -
v_gene: TRBV14
CDR3aa: ASSQDVGGYT

j_gene: TRBJ1-5
abundance: -
d_gene: -
v_gene: TRBV5-6
CDR3aa: ASSFFGVQPQH

j_gene: TRBJ1-2
abundance: -
d_gene: -
v_gene: TRBV11-2
CDR3aa: ASSLERQFSYGYT

j_gene: TRBJ2-7
abundance: -
d_gene: -
v_gene: TRBV21-1
CDR3aa: ASSSRTGFHEQY

j_gene: TRBJ2-7
abundance: -
d_gene: TRBD1
v_gene: TRBV5-4
CDR3aa: ASSLVELQGVEQY

j_gene: TRBJ2-2
abundance: once
d_gene: TRBD1
v_gene: TRBV18
CDR3aa: ASSPRLAGGNTGELF

j_gene: TRBJ1-1
abundance: -
d_gene: -
v_gene: TRBV30
CDR3aa: AWSWRGEAF

j_gene: TRBJ1-1
abundance: -
d_gene: -
v_gene: TRBV6-5
CDR3aa: ASSYLLVVVNTEAF

j_gene: -
abundance: -
d_gene: TRBD1
v_gene: TRBV5-1
CDR3aa: ASSLKPDRGSEQY

j_gene: TRBJ2-4
abundance: -
d_gene: -
v_gene: TRBV7-3
CDR3aa: ASSSDTRDIQY

j_gene: TRBJ2-1
abundance: -
d_gene: TRBD2
v_gene: TRBV5-4
CDR3aa: ASSLGGLAGESEQF

j_gene: TRBJ1-6
abundance: -
d_gene: -
v_gene: TRBV6-5
CDR3aa: ASRQSSYNSPLH

j_gene: TRBJ1-2
abundance: -
d_gene: TRBD1
v_gene: TRBV6-1
CDR3aa: ASSEHPKKGQGNYGYT

j_gene: TRBJ1-5
abundance: -
d_gene: TRBD1
v_gene: TRBV2
CDR3aa: ASGERTGGNQPQH

j_gene: TRBJ2-2
abundance: -
d_gene: -
v_gene: TRBV7-8
CDR3aa: ASRKDELSTGELF

j_gene: TRBJ2-3
abundance: -
d_gene: -
v_gene: TRBV14
CDR3aa: ASSQITDTQY

j_gene: TRBJ1-2
abundance: -
d_gene: TRBD1
v_gene: TRBV7-9
CDR3aa: ASSLRDSPNYGYT

j_gene: TRBJ2-1
abundance: -
d_gene: -
v_gene: TRBV20-1
CDR3aa: SATDLNEQF

j_gene: TRBJ2-7
abundance: -
d_gene: -
v_gene: TRBV6-5
CDR3aa: ASSYSKGGAYEQY

j_gene: TRBJ2-1
abundance: -
d_gene: -
v_gene: TRBV7-9
CDR3aa: ASSLQDEQF

j_gene: TRBJ1-6
abundance: -
d_gene: -
v_gene: TRBV5-1
CDR3aa: ASSLAEGNYNSPLH

j_gene: TRBJ1-3
abundance: -
d_gene: -
v_gene: TRBV4-3
CDR3aa: ASSQVASSGNTIY